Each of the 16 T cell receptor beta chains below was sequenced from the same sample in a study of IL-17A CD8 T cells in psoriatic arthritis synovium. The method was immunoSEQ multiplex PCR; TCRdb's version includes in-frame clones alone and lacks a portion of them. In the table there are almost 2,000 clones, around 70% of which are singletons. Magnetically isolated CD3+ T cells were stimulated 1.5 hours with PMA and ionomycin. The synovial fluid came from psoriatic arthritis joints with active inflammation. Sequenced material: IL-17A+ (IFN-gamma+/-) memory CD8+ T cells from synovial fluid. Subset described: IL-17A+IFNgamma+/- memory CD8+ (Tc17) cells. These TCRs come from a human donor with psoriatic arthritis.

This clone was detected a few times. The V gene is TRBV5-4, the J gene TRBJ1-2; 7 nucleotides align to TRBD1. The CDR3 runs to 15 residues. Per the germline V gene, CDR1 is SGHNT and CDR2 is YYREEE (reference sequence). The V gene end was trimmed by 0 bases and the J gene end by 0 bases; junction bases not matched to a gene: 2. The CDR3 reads CASSLDGTANYGYTF. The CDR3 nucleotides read TGTGCCAGCAGCTTGGACGGGACAGCTAACTATGGCTACACCTTC.

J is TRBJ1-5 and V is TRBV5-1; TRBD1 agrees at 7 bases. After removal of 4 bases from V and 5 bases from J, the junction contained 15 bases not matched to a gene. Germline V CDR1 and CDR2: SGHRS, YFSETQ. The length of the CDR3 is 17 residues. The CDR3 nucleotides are TGCGCCAGCAGCGGTCGGACAGGATCCTCCGCCCATCAGCCCCAGCATTTT. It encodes CASSGRTGSSAHQPQHF.

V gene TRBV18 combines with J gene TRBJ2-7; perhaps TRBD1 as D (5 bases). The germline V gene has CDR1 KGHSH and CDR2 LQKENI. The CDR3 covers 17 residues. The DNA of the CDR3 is TGTGCCAGCTCACCAGCCTTTCGGGTCTGGGGCTCCCACGAGCAGTACGTC. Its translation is CASSPAFRVWGSHEQYV.

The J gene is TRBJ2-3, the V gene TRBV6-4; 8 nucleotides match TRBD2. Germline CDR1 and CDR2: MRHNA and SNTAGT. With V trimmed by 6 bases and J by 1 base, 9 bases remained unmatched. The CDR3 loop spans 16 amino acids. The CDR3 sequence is CASSLQAGDGTDTQYF. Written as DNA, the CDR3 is TGTGCCAGCAGCCTCCAAGCGGGAGATGGCACAGATACGCAGTATTTT.

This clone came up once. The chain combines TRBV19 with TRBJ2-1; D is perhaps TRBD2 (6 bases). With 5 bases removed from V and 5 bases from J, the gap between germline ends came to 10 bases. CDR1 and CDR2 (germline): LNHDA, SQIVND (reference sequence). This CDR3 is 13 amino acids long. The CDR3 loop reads CASSGGLDNEQFF. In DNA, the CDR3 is TGTGCCAGTAGTGGGGGACTTGACAATGAGCAGTTCTTC.

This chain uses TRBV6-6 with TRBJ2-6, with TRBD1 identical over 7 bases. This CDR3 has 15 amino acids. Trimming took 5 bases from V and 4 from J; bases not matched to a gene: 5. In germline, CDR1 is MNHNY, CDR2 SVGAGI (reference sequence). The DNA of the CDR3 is TGTGCCAGCAGTCACACAGGGGACGGGGCCAACGTCCTGACTTTC. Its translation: CASSHTGDGANVLTF.

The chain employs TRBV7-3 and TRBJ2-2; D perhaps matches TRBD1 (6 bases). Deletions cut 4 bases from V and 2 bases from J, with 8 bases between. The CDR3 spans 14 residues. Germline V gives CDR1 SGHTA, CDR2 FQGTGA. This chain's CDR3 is CASSSDSNTGELFF. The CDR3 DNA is TGTGCCAGCAGCTCGGACAGTAACACCGGGGAGCTGTTTTTT.

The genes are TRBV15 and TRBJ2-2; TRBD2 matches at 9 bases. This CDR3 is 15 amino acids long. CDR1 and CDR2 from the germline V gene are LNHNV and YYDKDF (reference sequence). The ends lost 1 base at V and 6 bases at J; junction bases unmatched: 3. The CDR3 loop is CATSRGAGGPGELFF. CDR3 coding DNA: TGTGCCACCAGCAGAGGGGCGGGAGGGCCCGGGGAGCTGTTTTTT.

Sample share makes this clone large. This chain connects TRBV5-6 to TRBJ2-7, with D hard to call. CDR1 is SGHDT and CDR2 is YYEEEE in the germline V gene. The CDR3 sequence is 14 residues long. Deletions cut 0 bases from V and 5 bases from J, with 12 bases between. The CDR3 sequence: CASSLVSARHEQYF. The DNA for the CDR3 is TGTGCCAGCAGCTTGGTGTCGGCGCGCCACGAGCAGTACTTC.

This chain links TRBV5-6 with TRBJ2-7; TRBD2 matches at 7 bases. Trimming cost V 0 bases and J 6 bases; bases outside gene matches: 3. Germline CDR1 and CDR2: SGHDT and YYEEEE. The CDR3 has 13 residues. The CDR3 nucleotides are TGTGCCAGCAGCTTGGGCGGGAGTGGCGAGCAGTACGTC. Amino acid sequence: CASSLGGSGEQYV.

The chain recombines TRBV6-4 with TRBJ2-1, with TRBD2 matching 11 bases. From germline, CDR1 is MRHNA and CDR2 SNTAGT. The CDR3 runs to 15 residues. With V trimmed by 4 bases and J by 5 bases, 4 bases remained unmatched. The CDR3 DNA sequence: TGTGCCAGCAGTGCTGGGACTAGCGGAGACAATGAGCAGTTCTTC. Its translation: CASSAGTSGDNEQFF.

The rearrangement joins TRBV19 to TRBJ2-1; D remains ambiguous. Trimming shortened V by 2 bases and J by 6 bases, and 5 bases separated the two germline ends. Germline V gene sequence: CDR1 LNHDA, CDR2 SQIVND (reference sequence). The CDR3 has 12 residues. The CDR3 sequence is CASSIYRNEQFF. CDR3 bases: TGTGCCAGTAGTATATACCGCAATGAGCAGTTCTTC.

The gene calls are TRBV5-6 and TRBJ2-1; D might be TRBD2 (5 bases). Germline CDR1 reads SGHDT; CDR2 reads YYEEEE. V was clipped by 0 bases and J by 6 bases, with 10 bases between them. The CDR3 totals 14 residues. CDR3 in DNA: TGTGCCAGCAGCTTGGAACTAGTAGGCAATGAGCAGTTCTTC. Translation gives CASSLELVGNEQFF.

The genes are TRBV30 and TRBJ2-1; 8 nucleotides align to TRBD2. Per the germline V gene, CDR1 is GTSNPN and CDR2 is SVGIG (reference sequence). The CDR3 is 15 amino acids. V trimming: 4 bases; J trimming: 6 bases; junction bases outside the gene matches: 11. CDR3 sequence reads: CAWIHRSGSSNEQFF. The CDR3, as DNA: TGTGCCTGGATTCACCGGAGCGGGAGTAGCAATGAGCAGTTCTTC.

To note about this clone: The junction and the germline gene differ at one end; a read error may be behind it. Written as DNA, the CDR3 is TGTGCCAGCAGTTCGGACTATCCAACTAATGAAAAACTGTTTTTT. This encodes CASSSDYPTNEKLFF. The rearrangement links TRBV10-3 to TRBJ1-4; D unresolved. This CDR3 has 15 amino acids. Germline assignment: CDR1 ENHRY and CDR2 SYGVKD.

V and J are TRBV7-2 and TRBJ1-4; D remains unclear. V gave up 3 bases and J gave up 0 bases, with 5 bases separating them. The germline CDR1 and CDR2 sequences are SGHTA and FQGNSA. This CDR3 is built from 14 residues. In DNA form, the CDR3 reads TGTGCCAGCAGCTTCGATGCAACTAATGAAAAACTGTTTTTT. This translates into CASSFDATNEKLFF.